What follows describes a single T cell receptor beta chain. Both 60 Vbeta primers and 13 Jbeta primers went into the PCR. The assay was immunoSEQ multiplex PCR, and TCRdb's table has in-frame clones only and misses some. The repertoire includes around 130,000 clones, roughly 84% of them detected once, and 1.7% sits in the top ten. This specimen belongs to a study of cytomegalovirus exposure and HLA in healthy donors. CDR3 length: 13 residues. V lost 8 bases and J lost 6; bases outside the gene matches: 6. CDR1 is KGHSH, CDR2 LQKENI, per germline. The V gene is TRBV18, the J gene TRBJ1-5; 8 bases are a match to TRBD1. This TCR was recovered from a boy between 10 and 17 years old in good health and CMV-seronegative. Sequencing was done on a sample of PBMCs. The CDR3 region has the DNA TGTGCCAGCCAACAGGGGGTCAGTCAGCCCCAGCATTTT. Translation: CASQQGVSQPQHF. The variable domain in full, with the rest retrieved from reference TRBV18 and TRBJ1-5, is NAGVMQNPRHLVRRRGQEARLRCSPMKGHSHVYWYRQLPEEGLKFMVYLQKENIIDESGMPKERFSAEFPKEGPSILRIQQVVRGDSAAYFCASQQGVSQPQHFGDGTRLSIL.